One sample yielded the 8 T cell receptor beta chains listed below, sequenced in a study of blood T cells in healthy people across ages. Combining a sample-barcoded 5' primer with a J-beta primer mix, a second PCR ran for about 7 to 11 cycles. MiXCR, run by TCRdb on the 5' RACE reads, gives a single entry per CDR3 protein. The sample holds about 1.4 million distinct CDR3 sequences, around 59% seen once. Sequencing input: blood. The receptors derive from a man aged 18 to 29 in good health.

The chain joins TRBV4-3 to TRBJ1-2; perhaps TRBD1 as D (6 bases). The CDR3 contains 15 residues. Germline V lookup: CDR1 LGHNA, CDR2 YSLEER. Trimming stripped 4 bases from V and 1 base from J, with 13 bases between. CDR3 residues: CASSPSTGDNYGYTF. The CDR3 region has the DNA TGCGCCAGCAGCCCCTCGACAGGAGATAACTATGGCTACACCTTC.

The chain combines TRBV6-2 or TRBV6-3 with TRBJ2-1; D not certain. The J call may be mistaken, given a closer DNA end match to TRBJ2-7. This CDR3 spans 13 amino acids. Germline-derived CDR1 and CDR2 are MNHEY and SVGEGT. CDR3 DNA sequence: TGTGCCAGCAGCCGCCGCGAATCGGCCGAGCAGTACTTC. It specifies CASSRRESAEQYF.

This sequence joins TRBV13 and TRBJ2-1; TRBD2 might be the D (6 bases). Germline V gene sequence: CDR1 PRHDT, CDR2 FYEKMQ (reference sequence). Trimming pared 0 bases from V and 3 bases from J, leaving 21 bases between. The CDR3 spans 19 residues. The CDR3: CASSLGPGVSGNLYNEQFF. The DNA for the CDR3 is TGTGCCAGCAGCTTAGGGCCCGGGGTTAGCGGAAACCTCTACAATGAGCAGTTCTTC.

The V and J genes are TRBV15 and TRBJ2-5, with 11 bases that match TRBD1. CDR3 length: 16 amino acids. CDR1 is LNHNV, CDR2 YYDKDF, per germline (reference sequence). V was clipped by 4 bases and J by 2 bases; unmatched bases: 6. Here the CDR3 reads CATSNTRDRGQETQYF. In DNA form, the CDR3 reads TGTGCCACCAGCAATACCCGGGACAGGGGGCAAGAGACCCAGTACTTC.

This clonotype was recorded a few times. This chain connects TRBV5-5 to TRBJ2-7; a possible D gene is TRBD2 (6 bases). The CDR3 is made up of 14 amino acids. CDR1 and CDR2 (germline): SGHKS, YYEKEE (reference sequence). The V end was cut by 0 bases, the J end by 6 bases, with 13 bases between. CDR3 loop: CASSLGLVSLEQYF. The CDR3, as DNA: TGTGCCAGCAGCTTGGGACTAGTGAGTCTCGAGCAGTACTTC.

This chain joins TRBV7-2 and TRBJ2-1; the D gene is possibly TRBD1 (6 bases). The ends were cut back, 5 bases at V and 0 bases at J, with 11 bases in the middle. This CDR3 is 15 amino acids long. In germline, CDR1 is SGHTA, CDR2 FQGNSA. The DNA of the CDR3 is TGTGCCAGCAGCCGAAGGGACAACTCCTACAATGAGCAGTTCTTC. Protein product: CASSRRDNSYNEQFF.

This clonotype was seen just once. The chain recombines TRBV4-1 with TRBJ2-1; 8 bases fit TRBD1. Looked up from germline, CDR1 is MGHRA and CDR2 is YSYEKL. The CDR3 is 15 amino acids. The J segment lost 3 bases and the V segment lost 5 bases, leaving 6 bases of the junction unmatched. CDR3 region: CASSGTDRVYNEQFF. CDR3 coding DNA: TGCGCCAGCAGCGGAACGGACAGGGTCTACAATGAGCAGTTCTTC.

This CDR3 reads CADLWTGTQFF. In DNA form, the CDR3 reads TGTGCCGATTTATGGACAGGCACGCAGTTCTTC. The chain has TRBV15 and TRBJ2-1; TRBD1 agrees at 7 bases. This CDR3 spans 11 amino acids. The germline V gene has CDR1 LNHNV and CDR2 YYDKDF (reference sequence). V trimming: 11 bases; J trimming: 12 bases; junction bases outside the gene matches: 10.